A single sample gave rise to the 4 T cell receptor beta chains below, sequenced in a study of technical replicates of blood from a few donors. TCRdb's table, derived via immunoSEQ multiplex PCR, lists solely in-frame clones and lacks some. This table holds roughly 60,000 clones, 86% found once. The sequenced sample was PBMCs. The receptor source for this set is a human donor in good health. Some clones in this sample may be carry-over from other donors' samples.

V gene TRBV11-2 combines with J gene TRBJ2-1; the match to TRBD2 covers 13 bases. Germline loops: CDR1 SGHAT, CDR2 FQNNGV. The V segment lost 0 bases and the J segment 10 bases; nucleotides outside the gene matches: 9. The CDR3 spans 17 residues. As DNA, the CDR3 is TGTGCCAGCAGCTTAGACCCGGGACTAGCGGGGCCTGGGGAGCAGTTCTTC. Protein product: CASSLDPGLAGPGEQFF.

The chain recombines TRBV6-5 with TRBJ1-1; 7 nucleotides match TRBD1. The CDR3 has 14 amino acids. Germline CDR1 reads MNHEY; CDR2 reads SVGAGI. After removal of 5 bases from V and 3 bases from J, the junction contained 6 bases not matched to a gene. CDR3 in amino acids: CASSLVGQYTEAFF. CDR3 nucleotide sequence: TGTGCCAGCAGTCTCGTGGGACAGTACACTGAAGCTTTCTTT.

V usage is TRBV7-6 and J usage is TRBJ2-1, with unresolved D. Trimming left V 4 bases short and J 0 bases short, with 4 bases between. This CDR3 spans 13 amino acids. The V gene's germline CDR1 is SGHVS and CDR2 FNYEAQ. CDR3 protein: CASSSYSYNEQFF. CDR3 nucleotide sequence: TGTGCCAGCAGCTCCTACTCCTACAATGAGCAGTTCTTC.

V is TRBV6-4 and J is TRBJ2-7, with TRBD2 identical over 10 bases. After removal of 5 bases from V and 0 bases from J, the junction contained 7 bases not matched to a gene. Germline V CDR1 and CDR2: MRHNA, SNTAGT. This CDR3 spans 16 amino acids. CDR3: CASSTRGLADSYEQYF. In nucleotides, the CDR3 is TGTGCCAGCAGTACCAGAGGACTAGCGGACTCCTACGAGCAGTACTTC.